This T cell receptor beta chain came from a study of human T cells and chemical hapten exposure. Across the study: Among samples, TCR yields varied mainly because of small differences in pooled library volume.

Unique molecular identifiers were attached to individual cDNA molecules during library preparation. TCRdb used MiXCR to reprocess the RACE reads, holding one entry per CDR3 protein. The sample lists about 120,000 distinct CDR3 sequences, around 15% occurring once. This clonotype was seen only a few times. The time point is: patch test 1, 2 weeks after DPC sensitization. Treatment denoted: therapeutic diphenylcyclopropenone sensitization with weekly scalp DPC. Investigators collected blood before applying each patch test. The receptor's source is a man between 18 and 35 years old with alopecia areata. Some clones in this sample may be carry-over from other donors' samples. Sequencing was performed on whole blood, taken in connection with sensitization to the hapten diphenylcyclopropenone (DPC).

The CDR3 loop reads CASSPLGLAGGNQYF. The DNA of the CDR3 is TGTGCCAGTAGTCCCCTAGGACTAGCGGGGGGGAACCAGTACTTC. The chain is built from TRBV19 and TRBJ2-5; 15 bases fit TRBD2. Trimming at V came to 5 bases and at J to 10 bases, leaving 8 bases not matched to a gene. The CDR3 contains 15 residues. Germline V lookup: CDR1 LNHDA, CDR2 SQIVND (reference sequence).